Following are 17 T cell receptor beta chains from one sample sequenced in a study of early T cells in non-severe SARS-CoV-2 infection. TCRdb independently ran MiXCR on the 5' RACE reads; one entry per CDR3 protein. The sample contains 60,000 to 75,000 distinct CDR3 sequences, about 9% of which appear only once. Source: whole blood, taken at baseline. These receptors were taken from an adult who was a healthcare worker with PCR-confirmed SARS-CoV-2 infection or an uninfected control (not recorded which).

The chain carries TRBV7-9 and TRBJ2-1, with D tentatively TRBD1 (6 bases). Per the germline V gene, CDR1 is SEHNR and CDR2 is FQNEAQ (reference sequence). The V end lost 4 bases, the J end lost 3 bases, and 16 bases lay between the germline ends. This CDR3 is 16 amino acids long. CDR3 sequence: CASSSRGGFIYNEQFF. The CDR3 DNA reads as TGTGCCAGCAGCTCCCGAGGGGGATTTATCTACAATGAGCAGTTCTTC. Drawing the rest from reference TRBV7-9 and TRBJ2-1, the complete variable domain is DTGVSQNPRHKITKRGQNVTFRCDPISEHNRLYWYRQTLGQGPEFLTYFQNEAQLEKSRLLSDRFSAERPKGSFSTLEIQRTEQGDSAMYLCASSSRGGFIYNEQFFGPGTRLTVL.

This clonotype was detected ten times or more. V usage is TRBV29-1 and J usage is TRBJ2-5, with D unresolved. CDR1 is SQVTM, CDR2 ANQGSEA, per germline. V lost 4 bases and J 0 bases, leaving 9 bases between the germline ends. There are 13 residues in the CDR3. The CDR3 protein is CSVGDNNQETQYF. CDR3 in DNA: TGCAGCGTTGGTGACAATAACCAAGAGACCCAGTACTTC.

V and J are TRBV11-1 and TRBJ2-7; D is perhaps TRBD1 or TRBD2 (5 bases each). The germline V and J ends were trimmed by 5 bases and 7 bases, with 15 bases remaining between them. This CDR3 spans 13 amino acids. Germline CDR1 and CDR2: SGHAT and FQDESV (reference sequence). CDR3 sequence: CASSGGPLAEQYF. The CDR3 DNA is TGTGCCAGCAGCGGGGGACCCTTAGCGGAGCAGTACTTC.

This clonotype came up a few times. The chain combines TRBV3-1 with TRBJ2-1; 9 bases line up with TRBD2. The CDR3 is made up of 16 amino acids. From germline, CDR1 is LGHDT and CDR2 YNNKEL (reference sequence). J was trimmed by 4 bases and V by 4 bases; bases with no gene match: 8. The CDR3 is CASSLRLAAQYNEQFF. The CDR3 DNA follows: TGTGCCAGCAGCCTCCGACTAGCGGCTCAGTACAATGAGCAGTTCTTC.

This clonotype was seen at least ten times. The chain uses TRBV30 and TRBJ2-7, with D hard to call. Germline CDR1 and CDR2: GTSNPN and SVGIG (reference sequence). The CDR3 extends over 11 amino acids. The V and J ends lost 2 bases and 3 bases respectively, with 5 bases between them. The CDR3: CAWSPLYEQYF. CDR3 DNA sequence: TGTGCCTGGAGTCCACTCTACGAGCAGTACTTC.

The chain couples TRBV7-2 to TRBJ1-1, with 7 bases that match TRBD1. The V and J ends lost 3 bases and 8 bases, in that order; junction bases with no gene match: 6. The CDR3 runs to 13 residues. Looked up from germline, CDR1 is SGHTA and CDR2 is FQGNSA. CDR3 sequence reads: CASSFDRDSEAFF. CDR3 coding DNA: TGTGCCAGCAGCTTCGACCGGGACAGCGAAGCTTTCTTT.

Worth noting for this clonotype: It may be a read error: a sequence one base away is much more abundant. The V call is TRBV12-3 or TRBV12-4, the J call TRBJ2-2; 11 bases are a match to TRBD2. CDR3 length: 18 amino acids. V was clipped by 5 bases and J by 4 bases; unmatched bases: 12. This CDR3 reads CASSLHRLAGGATGELFF. The CDR3 nucleotides read TGTGCCAGCAGTCTTCATAGGCTAGCGGGAGGAGCCACCGGGGAGCTGTTTTTT.

This chain joins TRBV24-1 and TRBJ1-3, with unresolved D. CDR1 KGHDR and CDR2 SFDVKD come from the germline V gene. This CDR3 is built from 16 residues. V dropped 4 bases and J dropped 0 bases, with 12 bases sitting between them. For the CDR3, the DNA is TGTGCCACCAGTGACCCCTCAGCCGGCTCTGGAAACACCATATATTTT. Amino acids: CATSDPSAGSGNTIYF.

This clonotype was seen a few times. This rearrangement joins TRBV2 to TRBJ2-2, with unresolved D. From germline, CDR1 is SNHLY and CDR2 FYNNEI. The CDR3 length is 13 residues. V lost 1 base to trimming and J lost 5 bases, with 5 bases between them. As DNA, the CDR3 is TGTGCCAGCAGTGAAGTGGTTACCGGGGAGCTGTTTTTT. It encodes CASSEVVTGELFF.

This clonotype was observed at least ten times. J is TRBJ2-1 and V is TRBV28; 7 positions agree with TRBD2. Germline V gives CDR1 MDHEN, CDR2 SYDVKM. The CDR3 length is 15 residues. V shed 5 bases and J 7 bases; nucleotides not matched to a gene: 11. The CDR3: CASSGSGEGRNEQFF. CDR3 coding DNA: TGTGCCAGCAGTGGGAGCGGGGAGGGGCGAAATGAGCAGTTCTTC.

Points on this clonotype: With a much larger clone just one base away, this may be a read error. The CDR3 DNA reads as TGTGCCATCCGGGCGGGGACCGCTTACGAGCTGTACTTC. Translation: CAIRAGTAYELYF. The J gene is TRBJ2-7, the V gene TRBV10-3; D may be TRBD2 (6 bases). Germline CDR1 is ENHRY and CDR2 is SYGVKD. This CDR3 spans 13 amino acids.

In this sample, this clonotype turned up many times. The chain combines TRBV18 with TRBJ1-4; no definite D call. Trimming took 1 base from V and 4 from J, leaving 13 bases between them. Germline V lookup: CDR1 KGHSH, CDR2 LQKENI. The CDR3 contains 16 residues. The CDR3 DNA follows: TGTGCCAGCTCACCACGTCCACTATCGCTTAATGAAAAACTGTTTTTT. Translated, it gives CASSPRPLSLNEKLFF.

This clonotype was seen ten or more times. The V and J genes are TRBV21-1 and TRBJ2-2; the table names TRBD2, a call not compared with the DNA. TRBV21-1 is tagged as a pseudogene. The CDR3 totals 13 residues. The CDR3 DNA is TGTGCCACCAGATCTAGTGGCGACGGGGAGCTGTTTTTT. Its protein is CATRSSGDGELFF.

This chain joins TRBV6-2 or TRBV6-3 and TRBJ1-6, with 7 bases identical to TRBD1. The junction had 7 bases not matched to a gene; V was cut back by 7 bases and J by 7 bases. Germline V CDR1 and CDR2: MNHEY, SVGEGT. The CDR3 runs to 14 residues. In DNA form, the CDR3 reads TGTGCCAGCACCACCCGGGACAGAAATTCACCCCTCCACTTT. It encodes CASTTRDRNSPLHF.

A few counts support this clonotype. Sequence at one end of the junction differs from germline and may be a read error. CDR3 coding DNA: TGCGCCAGCAGATTGGACTACACTGAAGCTTTCTTT. This translates into CASRLDYTEAFF. This chain joins TRBV5-1 and TRBJ1-1, with D unclear. The CDR3 consists of 12 residues. Germline lookup yields CDR1 SGHRS and CDR2 YFSETQ. Variable domain in full (rest from reference TRBV5-1 and TRBJ1-1): KAGVTQTPRYLIKTRGQQVTLSCSPISGHRSVSWYQQTPGQGLQFLFEYFSETQRNKGNFPGRFSGRQFSNSRSEMNVSTLELGDSALYLCASRLDYTEAFFGQGTRLTVV.

This rearrangement joins TRBV10-3 to TRBJ2-3; D is ambiguous. V lost 0 bases and J 0 bases, leaving 10 bases between the germline ends. Germline assignment: CDR1 ENHRY and CDR2 SYGVKD. This CDR3 spans 16 amino acids. The CDR3 region has the DNA TGTGCCATCAGTGAGTCGTTTGCGACTAGCACAGATACGCAGTATTTT. This codes for CAISESFATSTDTQYF.

This clonotype was seen only a few times. This rearrangement joins TRBV11-2 to TRBJ2-3; 8 nucleotides line up with TRBD2. CDR3 length: 16 residues. After removal of 3 bases from V and 1 base from J, the junction contained 6 bases not matched to a gene. Germline V gene data show CDR1 as SGHAT and CDR2 as FQNNGV. CDR3 sequence reads: CASSFMTSVRTDTQYF. In DNA form, the CDR3 reads TGTGCCAGCAGCTTCATGACTAGCGTGCGCACAGATACGCAGTATTTT.